The clone carrying this T cell receptor (beta chain) was seen once. Its matching antigen is unknown. One junction end disagrees with the germline gene, perhaps due to a read error. Carried by the TCR beta cDNA libraries were unique molecular identifiers. Each CDR3 protein gets one entry after TCRdb re-called the PCR reads with MiXCR. The table records about 430,000 distinct CDR3 sequences, 30% to 40% of them present only once. The data belong to a study of post-analysis software for immune sequencing data. Across the study: Included courses were relapsing-remitting and secondary progressive multiple sclerosis; progressive-relapsing multiple sclerosis was also included. Study results and caveats: Analysis by F measure revealed that same-batch samples clustered strongly together. Higher frequency in patients than in controls was seen for several TRBV segments, with TRBV5-6, TRBV5-1 and TRBV20-1 among them. Controls had significantly higher normalized Chao1 diversity than multiple sclerosis patients.

The CDR3 is 15 residues long. From germline, CDR1 is PRHDT and CDR2 FYEKMQ (reference sequence). Input material: blood. This clonotype originated in a girl aged 2-15 years with multiple sclerosis. V usage is TRBV13 and J usage is TRBJ2-3; D is possibly TRBD2 (5 bases). In DNA form, the CDR3 reads TGTGCCATCAGCCGAGCGGACCAAAGCACAGATACGCAGTATTTT. Protein sequence: CAISRADQSTDTQYF.